Reported below is one TCR beta chain. Its specific antigen is unknown. No base-level quality is on record; no much larger clone is a single base apart. This entry is derived from a study of vaccination and CD4 T cells after COVID-19 (dated by TCRdb to the early 2020s). For context, the study as a whole: Convalescent patients had a positive SARS-CoV-2 result on nasal swab PCR, and of these patients, several had mild disease and one had severe disease. The convalescent cohort comprised six males and four females, including two Hispanic individuals, seven Caucasians, two Asians and one multiracial person. Participants got two doses of the Pfizer-BioNTech BNT162b2 vaccine (n=8) or two doses of the Moderna mRNA-1273 vaccine (n=2). Post-COVID blood samples were collected from convalescent patients a median of around 96 days after diagnosis, with a range of about 30 to 161 days. The time from the second vaccine dose to post-vaccine blood sampling had a median of around 72 days and ranged from roughly 13 to 241 days. Overlapping spike peptide pools from SARS-CoV-2 and from the common cold coronaviruses HCoV-NL63, HCoV-OC43 and HCoV-229E were used as culture stimuli. In control cultures, a CEFX viral epitope pool was used as positive control, an HIV-1 Nef peptide pool was used as negative control, or no peptide was added. In around 9 COVID-19 convalescent patients and a handful of infection-naive healthy vaccine recipients, researchers compared the spike-specific CD4+ TCR repertoire from before mRNA vaccination with the repertoire from after.

In light of the paper, this sample's treatment or condition label describes: approximately nine-day PBMC culture with coronavirus spike peptide pools or control peptides (ViraFEST assay). The ViraFEST assay, used in the study, expanded antigen-specific T cells with peptide pools and then identified the expanded clonotypes through TCR sequencing. The convalescent patients' positive SARS-CoV-2 PCR tests fell between March and December 2020, which was before the Alpha, Beta and Delta variants emerged in the United States. PBMCs were cultured at under 2.5 million per well in IMDM supplemented with approximately 5.3% human AB serum and 8 to 10 IU/ml IL-2, with approximately 9.2 ug/ml peptide pools added. On days 3 and 7, half of the culture medium was replaced with fresh IL-2-containing medium. After about nine days of culture, CD4+ T cells were isolated by negative selection with the EasySep CD4+ T cell isolation kit. Ficoll-Paque Plus gradient centrifugation was used to isolate PBMCs from whole blood, and the isolated PBMCs were then either used fresh or cryopreserved at -140C. In general, triplicate wells were set up for every culture condition.

Broader findings and caveats from the paper: Of the vaccine-specific clones in convalescent patients, 304 of 307, or nearly all, reacted only to SARS-CoV-2 spike and did not cross-react with common cold coronaviruses. An increase in the median number of SARS-CoV-2-reactive clonotypes from 21 after infection to about 39 after vaccination was observed, but the change was not found to be significant. In convalescent patients, a median around 85% of post-vaccine SARS-CoV-2-reactive clones were detected only after vaccination, and vaccine-specific priming was suggested by this finding. Relatively few convalescent patients were included in the study, and early timepoints after natural infection were not analyzed.

The CDR3 measures 11 amino acids from cysteine to phenylalanine. Left in the record is the CDR3 DNA by itself, 33 bases read in frame from the first base. V was cut back by 5 bases and J by 7 bases, leaving a gap of 8 bases between them. Via the germline V gene (reference sequence), CDR1 is MNHEY and CDR2 SMNVEV. Library generation was performed with PCR. At the Johns Hopkins FTIC core, DNA from the cultured CD4+ T cells underwent TCR sequencing with the Oncomine TCR Beta short-read assay. The QIAamp micro DNA kit was used to extract genomic DNA from the cultured CD4+ T cells. Oncomine TCR Beta libraries made from cultured CD4+ T cells were pooled using unique dual indexes and sequenced on an Illumina iSeq 100. On the authors' methods: Non-productive sequences were removed, and CDR3s that did not start with C, did not end with F or W, or were shorter than 7 amino acids were discarded. Antigen-specific clonotypes were identified using the MANAFEST web application through comparison of peptide-stimulated wells with reference and other culture wells. For a clone to be called positive, the clone needed an FDR below 0.05, an odds ratio above 5, and a productive frequency above 0.1% in at least two of three replicate wells. Cross-reactive clonotypes were defined as significantly expanded in both SARS-CoV-2 spike wells and at least one common cold coronavirus spike condition. Similarity between CDR3 sequences was evaluated in R version 3.6.1 using Levenshtein distances (stringdist) and unrooted phylogenetic trees (ape). The public reads were quality trimmed at Q25 with fastp and then assembled into clones with MiXCR by TCRdb, keeping productive beta chains. Every distinct CDR3 protein forms one entry, paired with its most common genes and DNA. TCRdb's processing, not the study's, gives the V and J calls here. Present in this sample are 9,500 to 15,000 distinct CDR3 sequences, 56% of which were seen just once. The ten most abundant clones make up approximately 15% of the sample.

Recombination linked TRBV27 to TRBJ1-1; the D gene cannot be named for sure. The source is a human donor who had recovered from COVID-19. Sequencing was carried out using CD4+ T cells from blood, cultured in vitro. The nucleotide sequence is given as TGTGCCAGCAGTCCATATATTGAAGCTTTCTTT. Its coded protein is CASSPYIEAFF.